Below are 28 T cell receptor beta chains sequenced from a single sample in a study of cytomegalovirus exposure and HLA in healthy donors. PCR amplification relied on 60 Vbeta primers (plus 13 Jbeta primers). Some clones are missing from TCRdb's copy, which holds only in-frame ones; the method was immunoSEQ multiplex PCR. The clone table shows about 70,000 clones, with the ten largest holding roughly 2.6%. Sequenced input: PBMCs. These receptors all come from a female donor in good health and CMV-seropositive.

This chain connects TRBV19 to TRBJ1-5; 11 positions match TRBD1. Losses at the gene ends were 5 bases for V and 9 bases for J; bases not matched to a gene: 9. This CDR3 has 15 amino acids. Germline CDR1 LNHDA, CDR2 SQIVND (reference sequence). The CDR3 spells CASSLGQGAVGPQHF. The CDR3 DNA sequence: TGTGCCAGTAGTCTAGGACAGGGGGCGGTGGGGCCCCAGCATTTT.

The chain recombines TRBV28 with TRBJ2-2, with D uncertain. The CDR3 sequence is 13 residues long. Trimming cost V 4 bases and J 4 bases, with 7 bases left between them. CDR1 and CDR2 (germline): MDHEN, SYDVKM. The CDR3 DNA follows: TGTGCCAGCAGTTGGCCGGGCACCGGGGAGCTGTTTTTT. It codes for CASSWPGTGELFF.

The chain is built from TRBV5-8 and TRBJ2-1, with a tentative D call TRBD2 (5 bases). This CDR3 region has 14 residues. Trimming stripped 4 bases from V and 4 bases from J, with 12 bases between. The germline gives CDR1 SGHTS, CDR2 YDEGEE. CDR3 bases: TGTGCCAGCAGCCACGGACTTCAGTACAATGAGCAGTTCTTC. It specifies CASSHGLQYNEQFF.

This sequence joins TRBV5-1 and TRBJ2-3, with 8 bases fitting TRBD1. The CDR3 is made up of 15 amino acids. Germline V gene data show CDR1 as SGHRS and CDR2 as YFSETQ. V lost 4 bases and J lost 2; bases outside the gene matches: 6. CDR3 residues: CASSEDRDLTDTQYF. The CDR3 DNA sequence: TGCGCCAGCAGCGAGGACAGGGACCTCACAGATACGCAGTATTTT. Together with reference TRBV5-1 and TRBJ2-3, the CDR3 gives the full variable domain: KAGVTQTPRYLIKTRGQQVTLSCSPISGHRSVSWYQQTPGQGLQFLFEYFSETQRNKGNFPGRFSGRQFSNSRSEMNVSTLELGDSALYLCASSEDRDLTDTQYFGPGTRLTVL.

This chain connects TRBV7-8 to TRBJ2-7; 7 nucleotides line up with TRBD1. CDR3 length: 14 residues. After removal of 4 bases from V and 3 bases from J, the junction contained 6 bases not matched to a gene. CDR1 is SGHVS, CDR2 FQNEAQ, per germline. CDR3: CASSSSRDSYEQYF. Written as DNA, the CDR3 is TGTGCCAGCAGCTCGTCCCGGGACAGCTACGAGCAGTACTTC.

V is TRBV7-9 and J is TRBJ1-1, with 7 positions matching TRBD1. The V gene end was trimmed by 3 bases and the J gene end by 0 bases; junction bases not matched to a gene: 7. The CDR3 has 16 amino acids. Looked up from germline, CDR1 is SEHNR and CDR2 is FQNEAQ (reference sequence). CDR3 region: CASSFYRGLLNTEAFF. The DNA of the CDR3 is TGTGCCAGCAGCTTCTACAGGGGACTTCTGAACACTGAAGCTTTCTTT.

J is TRBJ1-2 and V is TRBV5-6, with 10 bases matching TRBD1. J gave up 4 bases and V 3 bases, and 6 bases lay outside the gene matches. CDR1 and CDR2 (germline): SGHDT, YYEEEE. The CDR3 is made up of 15 amino acids. CDR3 loop: CASSYRDRGFYGYTF. CDR3 bases: TGTGCCAGCAGCTACCGGGACAGGGGCTTCTATGGCTACACCTTC.

V gene TRBV27 combines with J gene TRBJ1-4; unclear D gene. The V end was cut by 1 base, the J end by 0 bases, with 6 bases between. The CDR3 loop spans 15 amino acids. Germline V gives CDR1 MNHEY, CDR2 SMNVEV (reference sequence). In nucleotides, the CDR3 is TGTGCCAGCAGTTTATTCACAGCAACTAATGAAAAACTGTTTTTT. Translating gives CASSLFTATNEKLFF.

This sequence joins TRBV9 and TRBJ1-6; a possible D gene is TRBD1 (5 bases). The CDR3 is made up of 15 amino acids. Trimming pared 3 bases from V and 5 bases from J, leaving 12 bases between. Looked up from germline, CDR1 is SGDLS and CDR2 is YYNGEE. The CDR3 DNA sequence: TGTGCCAGCAGCGCCCGGCAGGGCAATAATTCACCCCTCCACTTT. Amino acids: CASSARQGNNSPLHF.

The rearrangement joins TRBV4-2 to TRBJ2-1; TRBD2 aligns across 10 bases. This CDR3 spans 15 amino acids. J lost 3 bases, V lost 4 bases, and 3 bases had no gene match. CDR1 is LGHNA, CDR2 YNFKEQ, per germline. The chain's CDR3 is CASSRGLADYNEQFF. CDR3 sequence (DNA): TGTGCCAGCAGCCGAGGACTAGCGGACTACAATGAGCAGTTCTTC.

The chain combines TRBV10-3 with TRBJ1-2, with D perhaps matching TRBD1 (6 bases). V lost 3 bases to trimming and J lost 3 bases, with 11 bases between them. CDR3 length: 14 residues. Germline CDR1 and CDR2: ENHRY and SYGVKD. The CDR3 DNA follows: TGTGCCATCAGTGAACAGGGACGGCACTATGGCTACACCTTC. Its protein product is CAISEQGRHYGYTF.

The chain uses TRBV30 and TRBJ1-1, with D possibly TRBD1 on 5 matching bases. From germline, CDR1 is GTSNPN and CDR2 SVGIG (reference sequence). This CDR3 contains 10 residues. V dropped 5 bases and J dropped 7 bases, with 8 bases sitting between them. This chain's CDR3 is CAWGRGEAFF. The CDR3 DNA reads as TGTGCCTGGGGGAGGGGTGAAGCTTTCTTT.

V is TRBV6-6 and J is TRBJ2-3; TRBD2 aligns across 10 bases. V gave up 5 bases and J gave up 0 bases; unmatched junction bases: 5. The CDR3 spans 16 residues. Germline values: CDR1 MNHNY, CDR2 SVGAGI (reference sequence). CDR3 DNA: TGTGCCAGCAGTAATCTAGCGGGGGAGAGCACAGATACGCAGTATTTT. It encodes CASSNLAGESTDTQYF.

The rearrangement uses TRBV7-2 and TRBJ2-7; D not resolved. The ends were cut back, 5 bases at V and 3 bases at J, with 20 bases in the middle. Germline V gene data show CDR1 as SGHTA and CDR2 as FQGNSA. The CDR3 consists of 16 residues. The CDR3 region has the DNA TGTGCCAGCAGCCCGACGGTCACTAAGCGATACTACGAGCAGTACTTC. As protein: CASSPTVTKRYYEQYF.

The rearrangement links TRBV4-1 to TRBJ2-2, with 8 bases aligning to TRBD2. CDR3 length equals 16 residues. V shed 1 base and J 5 bases; nucleotides not matched to a gene: 6. Germline assignment: CDR1 MGHRA and CDR2 YSYEKL. CDR3 sequence (DNA): TGCGCCAGCAGCCAAGTGCGGGGGGTCGAGACCGGGGAGCTGTTTTTT. Translated: CASSQVRGVETGELFF.

This chain uses TRBV30 with TRBJ2-2; 12 bases match TRBD2. CDR3 length equals 14 residues. With V trimmed by 4 bases and J by 5 bases, 2 bases remained unmatched. Germline CDR1 GTSNPN, CDR2 SVGIG (reference sequence). CDR3 coding DNA: TGTGCCTGGACGGGACTAGCGGGTACCGGGGAGCTGTTTTTT. Encoded protein: CAWTGLAGTGELFF.

The chain carries TRBV4-1 and TRBJ1-3; D unclear. Germline V gene sequence: CDR1 MGHRA, CDR2 YSYEKL. CDR3 length: 16 amino acids. V lost 0 bases and J 3 bases, leaving 12 bases between the germline ends. CDR3 region: CASSQEAGQLGNTIYF. In nucleotides, the CDR3 is TGCGCCAGCAGCCAAGAAGCTGGGCAGCTTGGAAACACCATATATTTT.

V usage is TRBV30 and J usage is TRBJ1-1, with 7 bases fitting TRBD1. Germline lookup yields CDR1 GTSNPN and CDR2 SVGIG (reference sequence). V was clipped by 3 bases and J by 4 bases; unmatched bases: 8. The CDR3 extends over 14 amino acids. CDR3 coding DNA: TGTGCCTGGAGGACAGGGTTGGATTTCACTGAAGCTTTCTTT. It codes for CAWRTGLDFTEAFF.

The chain carries TRBV28 and TRBJ2-5; a possible D gene is TRBD2 (5 bases). The V gene's germline CDR1 is MDHEN and CDR2 SYDVKM. The length of the CDR3 is 12 residues. V was cut by 11 bases and J by 5 bases, with 15 bases left in between. The CDR3 sequence: CASGKGLETQYF. Here the CDR3 DNA reads TGTGCCTCCGGGAAGGGCCTTGAGACCCAGTACTTC.

V and J are TRBV7-2 and TRBJ2-7; the D gene is possibly TRBD1 (5 bases). Per germline, CDR1 SGHTA and CDR2 FQGNSA. The CDR3 runs to 13 residues. The V and J ends lost 5 bases and 7 bases respectively, with 15 bases between them. DNA for the CDR3: TGTGCCAGCAGCCCCCAGGGTCAAGGGGAGCAGTACTTC. Translated, it gives CASSPQGQGEQYF.

This chain uses TRBV18 with TRBJ2-3, with D possibly matching TRBD2 (6 bases). Trimming cost V 6 bases and J 4 bases, with 17 bases left between them. In germline, CDR1 is KGHSH, CDR2 LQKENI. This CDR3 has 15 amino acids. CDR3: CASSPGGAPPDTQYF. The CDR3 DNA reads TGTGCCAGCTCCCCCGGCGGGGCCCCCCCAGATACGCAGTATTTT.

J is TRBJ2-3 and V is TRBV7-9, with 16 bases matching TRBD2. After removal of 4 bases from V and 6 bases from J, the junction contained 4 bases not matched to a gene. There are 16 residues in the CDR3. CDR1 and CDR2 from the germline V gene are SEHNR and FQNEAQ (reference sequence). The CDR3 protein is CASSWGLAGGPDTQYF. The CDR3 DNA reads as TGTGCCAGCAGCTGGGGACTAGCGGGGGGGCCCGATACGCAGTATTTT. Looking up the rest from reference TRBV7-9 and TRBJ2-3 gives the full variable domain: DTGVSQNPRHKITKRGQNVTFRCDPISEHNRLYWYRQTLGQGPEFLTYFQNEAQLEKSRLLSDRFSAERPKGSFSTLEIQRTEQGDSAMYLCASSWGLAGGPDTQYFGPGTRLTVL.

This chain links TRBV5-1 with TRBJ2-7, with TRBD2 as a possible D gene (5 bases). CDR1 is SGHRS, CDR2 YFSETQ, per germline. V lost 4 bases and J lost 3, with 11 bases in between. The CDR3 sequence is 13 residues long. CDR3 coding DNA: TGCGCCAGCAGCGAGGGCCCAAACTACGAGCAGTACTTC. It is translated as CASSEGPNYEQYF.

The chain couples TRBV11-2 to TRBJ2-7; tentatively, D is TRBD2 (6 bases). Germline CDR1 SGHAT, CDR2 FQNNGV. The CDR3 spans 13 residues. The germline V and J ends were trimmed by 6 bases and 7 bases, with 16 bases remaining between them. As DNA, the CDR3 is TGTGCCAGCAGGTCCTCGGGAGTGAGAGAGCAGTACTTC. It codes for CASRSSGVREQYF.

The chain employs TRBV5-1 and TRBJ2-3; the match to TRBD2 covers 13 bases. Germline V gene data show CDR1 as SGHRS and CDR2 as YFSETQ. The CDR3 extends over 20 amino acids. The ends lost 4 bases at V and 1 base at J; junction bases unmatched: 15. Here the CDR3 reads CASSPLDPGLAGVRTDTQYF. CDR3 bases: TGCGCCAGCAGCCCGCTAGATCCAGGACTAGCGGGAGTACGCACAGATACGCAGTATTTT.

The chain uses TRBV18 and TRBJ1-1; 7 bases are shared with TRBD1. Germline values: CDR1 KGHSH, CDR2 LQKENI. The CDR3 length is 16 residues. V lost 2 bases to trimming and J lost 1 base; unmatched junction nucleotides: 7. CDR3 coding DNA: TGTGCCAGCTCACCAGAATCACAGGGGTCGAACACTGAAGCTTTCTTT. Translating it yields CASSPESQGSNTEAFF.

The chain is built from TRBV7-2 and TRBJ2-7; D is perhaps TRBD1 (6 bases). The length of the CDR3 is 13 residues. V was clipped by 5 bases and J by 5 bases, with 13 bases between them. CDR1 and CDR2 (germline): SGHTA, FQGNSA. The CDR3 spells CASSLTGLDEQYF. In DNA form, the CDR3 reads TGTGCCAGCAGCCTTACAGGGCTGGACGAGCAGTACTTC. Full variable domain (outside the CDR3, taken from reference TRBV7-2 and TRBJ2-7): GAGVSQSPSNKVTEKGKDVELRCDPISGHTALYWYRQSLGQGLEFLIYFQGNSAPDKSGLPSDRFSAERTGGSVSTLTIQRTQQEDSAVYLCASSLTGLDEQYFGPGTRLTVT.

The gene calls are TRBV5-4 and TRBJ2-7, with TRBD1 identical over 9 bases. The trim removed 4 bases at V and 5 bases at J, leaving 7 bases unmatched. This CDR3 has 14 amino acids. Germline V lookup: CDR1 SGHNT, CDR2 YYREEE (reference sequence). The CDR3 DNA reads TGTGCCAGCAGCCGACGACAGGGGGGCAACGAGCAGTACTTC. Translated: CASSRRQGGNEQYF.